The 10 T cell receptor beta chains in this list originate from one sample, sequenced in a study of T-cell reconstitution after alpha-beta-depleted transplantation in children. A library of TCRbeta sequences, prepared with unique molecular identifiers, was generated. Using its own MiXCR run on the PCR reads, TCRdb lists one record per CDR3 protein. The sample consists of some 200,000 distinct CDR3 sequences, roughly 14% of them appearing once. The sequenced sample was PBMCs from the stem cell graft donor, obtained from the stem cell graft. The origin of the receptors is a human donor who donated a stem cell graft to a child with acute lymphoblastic leukemia.

This chain connects TRBV12-3 or TRBV12-4 to TRBJ1-1; D remains unclear. V lost 1 base and J 11 bases, leaving 11 bases between the germline ends. This CDR3 is built from 12 residues. CDR3 region: CASSLEALGAFF. For the CDR3, the DNA is TGTGCCAGCAGTTTAGAGGCCTTGGGCGCTTTCTTT.

This clonotype showed up just a few times. The chain carries TRBV3-1 and TRBJ2-4; 11 bases align to TRBD1. V lost 3 bases and J lost 8; bases outside the gene matches: 9. Germline CDR1 reads LGHDT; CDR2 reads YNNKEL (reference sequence). CDR3 length equals 16 residues. The CDR3 DNA is TGTGCCAGCAGCCATCGCGGACAGGGGGCAGGATACATTCAGTACTTC. Its protein product is CASSHRGQGAGYIQYF.

Many counts were recorded for this clonotype. The chain joins TRBV13 to TRBJ2-1, with unresolved D. V was cut by 4 bases and J by 4 bases, with 14 bases left in between. Germline V gene data show CDR1 as PRHDT and CDR2 as FYEKMQ (reference sequence). The CDR3 loop spans 15 amino acids. In DNA, the CDR3 is TGTGCCAGCAGCTACCCCCCGGCTGGATACAATGAGCAGTTCTTC. Protein product: CASSYPPAGYNEQFF.

This clonotype was found many times. This chain joins TRBV12-3 or TRBV12-4 and TRBJ2-1; 7 bases are a match to TRBD2. The CDR3 contains 13 residues. Trimming cost V 6 bases and J 5 bases; bases outside gene matches: 4. CDR3 protein: CASSERGHNEQFF. The CDR3 DNA reads as TGTGCCAGCAGCGAGCGGGGCCACAATGAGCAGTTCTTC.

Ten or more counts support this clonotype. This chain uses TRBV29-1 with TRBJ2-3; TRBD1 aligns across 7 bases. The ends lost 4 bases at V and 2 bases at J; junction bases unmatched: 6. The CDR3 spans 14 residues. Germline CDR1 is SQVTM and CDR2 is ANQGSEA. CDR3 nucleotide sequence: TGCAGCGTTGGGACAGGAGCGTCCACAGATACGCAGTATTTT. This sequence encodes CSVGTGASTDTQYF.

This sequence joins TRBV7-9 and TRBJ2-5; the D gene could be TRBD1 or TRBD2 (6 bases each). Germline CDR1 and CDR2: SEHNR and FQNEAQ (reference sequence). The CDR3 runs to 15 residues. Trimming stripped 8 bases from V and 5 bases from J, with 21 bases between. DNA for the CDR3: TGTGCCAGCCACCCACCCGGGGGCGGCGCGGAGACCCAGTACTTC. Its translation is CASHPPGGGAETQYF.

This clonotype came up many times. This chain joins TRBV10-3 and TRBJ2-4; D remains ambiguous. The CDR3 totals 15 residues. Trimming took off 2 bases at V and 6 bases at J, with 14 bases between the two ends. Germline CDR1 and CDR2: ENHRY and SYGVKD. CDR3 sequence reads: CAISERGARGNIQYF. The CDR3, as DNA: TGTGCCATCAGTGAGCGTGGAGCCCGAGGAAACATTCAGTACTTC.

In the case of this clonotype: One base away lies a much larger clone, so this may be a sequencing read error. The chain carries TRBV27 and TRBJ2-1, with D perhaps given as TRBD1 or TRBD2 (5 bases each). The CDR3 is made up of 18 amino acids. CDR1 MNHEY and CDR2 SMNVEV come from the germline V gene (reference sequence). The CDR3: CACSTRDAHLIRYNEQFF. In DNA form, the CDR3 reads TGTGCCTGCAGTACCCGGGACGCCCATTTAATACGATACAATGAGCAGTTCTTC.

At least ten counts were recorded for this clonotype. The V and J genes are TRBV19 and TRBJ2-1, with 15 nucleotides matching TRBD2. CDR1 and CDR2 (germline): LNHDA, SQIVND (reference sequence). The V segment lost 6 bases and the J segment 0 bases; nucleotides outside the gene matches: 6. CDR3 length: 18 residues. CDR3 region: CASRGLAGGQSSYNEQFF. CDR3 in DNA: TGTGCCAGTAGGGGACTAGCGGGAGGCCAAAGCTCCTACAATGAGCAGTTCTTC.

The rearrangement links TRBV30 to TRBJ2-2; 7 bases agree with TRBD1. The CDR3 is 16 amino acids. V shed 8 bases and J 3 bases; nucleotides not matched to a gene: 15. The germline gives CDR1 GTSNPN, CDR2 SVGIG (reference sequence). CDR3 nucleotide sequence: TGTGCCAGTAGTGTACCGGGACAGTGGGACACCGGGGAGCTGTTTTTT. Translated, it gives CASSVPGQWDTGELFF.